This entry describes one T cell receptor beta chain. This sample stems from a study of cytomegalovirus exposure and HLA in healthy donors. Use of 60 Vbeta and 13 Jbeta primers characterized the PCR. This table comes from immunoSEQ multiplex PCR, and its TCRdb copy is limited to in-frame clones, with some not included. The table records tens of thousands of clones, 55% to 65% of them present only once. The CDR3 sequence is 13 residues long. Germline lookup yields CDR1 SGHNT and CDR2 YYREEE (reference sequence). The junction had 5 bases not matched to a gene; V was cut back by 6 bases and J by 5 bases. The chain employs TRBV5-4 and TRBJ2-3; 8 positions agree with TRBD2. The material sequenced was PBMCs. This receptor was obtained from a middle-aged woman in good health and CMV-seropositive. The CDR3 region has the DNA TGTGCCAGCAACGTAGCGGGAATAGATACGCAGTATTTT. Protein: CASNVAGIDTQYF.